The rows below give T cell receptor beta chains drawn from one sample of a study of blood T cell repertoires in COVID-19. Some clones are missing from TCRdb's copy, which holds only in-frame ones; the method was immunoSEQ multiplex PCR. The sample lists more than 200,000 clones, 87% occurring once. The sequenced sample consisted of PBMCs or T cells enriched from blood (not recorded which). The receptors were sampled from a woman in her 30s with acute COVID-19. The CDR3 runs from the conserved cysteine through the conserved F or W. The order of the fields is V gene, J gene, clone size, D gene, CDR3 DNA, CDR3 protein. A D gene is named only where the DNA matches it firmly. Clone size, where shown, is once, few, many, or a class for clones that have expanded.

V: TRBV28
J: TRBJ1-4
size: -
D: TRBD1
DNA: TGTGCCAGCAGCAAGACAGGGGTCGATGAAAAACTGTTTTTT
CDR3: CASSKTGVDEKLFF

V: TRBV11-3
J: TRBJ2-1
size: -
D: -
DNA: TGTGCCAGCAGCCGTGATAGTGCTAGAAATGAGCAGTTCTTC
CDR3: CASSRDSARNEQFF

V: TRBV3-1/TRBV3-2
J: TRBJ2-5
size: -
D: TRBD1
DNA: TGTGCCAGCAGCCAAAGGACAGGGGGCCAAGAGACCCAGTACTTC
CDR3: CASSQRTGGQETQYF

V: TRBV19
J: TRBJ1-4
size: once
D: -
DNA: TGTGCCAGTAGTATCAGGATCCTCGATGAAAAACTGTTTTTT
CDR3: CASSIRILDEKLFF

V: TRBV10-3
J: TRBJ2-7
size: -
D: TRBD1
DNA: TGTGCCATCAGTGGATGGACAGGGAACACTCCCGAGCAGTACTTC
CDR3: CAISGWTGNTPEQYF

V: TRBV28
J: TRBJ1-2
size: few
D: TRBD1
DNA: TGTGCCAGCAGTTTATTGGGACAGGATCGAGGCTACACCTTC
CDR3: CASSLLGQDRGYTF

V: TRBV5-1
J: TRBJ2-3
size: once
D: -
DNA: TGCGCCAGCAGCTACTCTAGCACAGATACGCAGTATTTT
CDR3: CASSYSSTDTQYF

V: TRBV2
J: TRBJ2-4
size: -
D: TRBD1
DNA: TGTGCCAGCACGGGACAGGGATTAAACATTCAGTACTTC
CDR3: CASTGQGLNIQYF

V: TRBV11-2
J: TRBJ2-7
size: -
D: TRBD1
DNA: TGTGCCAGCAGCTTAGTACAGGGGGCCTACGAGCAGTACTTC
CDR3: CASSLVQGAYEQYF

V: TRBV29-1
J: TRBJ1-1
size: -
D: -
DNA: TGCAGCGCCGTCGGACAGCTGAACACTGAAGCTTTCTTT
CDR3: CSAVGQLNTEAFF

V: TRBV27
J: TRBJ2-2
size: -
D: TRBD2
DNA: TGTGCCAGCAGTTGGCTAGCGGGGGGGTTCGTCGGGGAGCTGTTTTTT
CDR3: CASSWLAGGFVGELFF

V: TRBV6-5
J: TRBJ1-6
size: -
D: -
DNA: TGTGCCAGCAGTTTCAAGAAACAGGCACCCCTCCACTTT
CDR3: CASSFKKQAPLHF

V: TRBV7-9
J: TRBJ2-7
size: -
D: TRBD2
DNA: TGTGCCAGCAGCTTAAGGCTTGCGGGAGTGATCTACGAGCAGTACTTC
CDR3: CASSLRLAGVIYEQYF

V: TRBV6-5
J: TRBJ1-2
size: few
D: TRBD1
DNA: TGTGCCAGCAGCCGGTTACAGGGGGCGCAGGGCTACACCTTC
CDR3: CASSRLQGAQGYTF

V: TRBV4-3
J: TRBJ2-5
size: -
D: -
DNA: TGCGCCAGCAGCAGGGGCAGAACTGAAGAGACCCAGTACTTC
CDR3: CASSRGRTEETQYF

V: TRBV9
J: TRBJ2-1
size: -
D: -
DNA: TGTGCCAGCAGCGTAGGACTAGGGGGGGCCAATGAGCAGTTCTTC
CDR3: CASSVGLGGANEQFF

V: TRBV27
J: TRBJ1-1
size: -
D: TRBD1
DNA: TGTGCCAGCAGCCCCTACAGGGGTGAAGCTTTCTTT
CDR3: CASSPYRGEAFF

V: TRBV10-3
J: TRBJ1-1
size: few
D: -
DNA: TGTGCCATCAGTGGGCCCGGGAGGGTGGAAACTGAAGCTTTCTTT
CDR3: CAISGPGRVETEAFF

V: TRBV10-3
J: TRBJ1-6
size: -
D: -
DNA: TGTGCCATCTCCGGGACGGGAGTTTATAATTCACCCCTCCACTTT
CDR3: CAISGTGVYNSPLHF

V: TRBV5-4
J: TRBJ2-7
size: -
D: -
DNA: TGTGCCAGCAGCCCCCAACAGGGTACTCACGAGCAGTACTTC
CDR3: CASSPQQGTHEQYF

V: TRBV9
J: TRBJ2-1
size: once
D: -
DNA: TGTGCCAGCAGCGGGGAGGAGATCAACTACAATGAGCAGTTCTTC
CDR3: CASSGEEINYNEQFF

V: TRBV7-3
J: TRBJ2-3
size: -
D: -
DNA: TGTGCCAGCAGCTTAGGTGCGGGGACTTTGGATACGCAGTATTTT
CDR3: CASSLGAGTLDTQYF

V: TRBV7-9
J: TRBJ1-4
size: -
D: TRBD1
DNA: TGTGCCAGCCGAGGGGGCGCAGGGGAAAAACTGTTTTTT
CDR3: CASRGGAGEKLFF

V: TRBV6-4
J: TRBJ1-5
size: -
D: TRBD1
DNA: TGTGCCAGCAGTGACGGAGGTATAGGGACAGGGGACAATCAGCCCCAGCATTTT
CDR3: CASSDGGIGTGDNQPQHF

V: TRBV6-5
J: TRBJ2-3
size: -
D: -
DNA: TGTGCCAGCAGACTATATGACGGTCCAACAGATACGCAGTATTTT
CDR3: CASRLYDGPTDTQYF

V: TRBV2
J: TRBJ1-2
size: -
D: -
DNA: TGTGCCAGCCCAGAGAAGGGAGACTATGGCTACACCTTC
CDR3: CASPEKGDYGYTF

V: TRBV10-3
J: TRBJ2-2
size: -
D: -
DNA: TGTGCCATCAGCCCTCTGGAGGCTTCTGGCGGGGAGCTGTTTTTT
CDR3: CAISPLEASGGELFF

V: TRBV19
J: TRBJ2-3
size: few
D: -
DNA: TGTGCCAGTAGTATGTTAGCGGCCACCACAGATACGCAGTATTTT
CDR3: CASSMLAATTDTQYF

V: TRBV5-1
J: TRBJ2-5
size: -
D: TRBD2
DNA: TGCGCCAGCAGCTTCCTGGGACTAGCGGAAGAGACCCAGTACTTC
CDR3: CASSFLGLAEETQYF

V: TRBV18
J: TRBJ1-2
size: once
D: TRBD1
DNA: TGTGCCAGCTCATTGACAGGGACTTATGGCTACACCTTC
CDR3: CASSLTGTYGYTF

V: TRBV24-1
J: TRBJ1-5
size: -
D: TRBD1
DNA: TGTGCCACCAGTGATTTGAGGGGGCCCAGGACAGGGAATCAGCCCCAGCATTTT
CDR3: CATSDLRGPRTGNQPQHF

V: TRBV2
J: TRBJ2-1
size: -
D: TRBD2
DNA: TGTGCCAGCAGTGGGACTAGCGGGAGGACCTACAATGAGCAGTTCTTC
CDR3: CASSGTSGRTYNEQFF

V: TRBV12-3/TRBV12-4
J: TRBJ1-1
size: once
D: TRBD1
DNA: TGTGCCAGCAGTTTACCGCAGGGGGGCGAAGCTTTCTTT
CDR3: CASSLPQGGEAFF

V: TRBV5-3
J: TRBJ1-2
size: -
D: -
DNA: TGTGCCAGAAGCTTGGGCCGGAATTTACTAAACTATGGCTACACCTTC
CDR3: CARSLGRNLLNYGYTF

V: TRBV29-1
J: TRBJ1-2
size: -
D: -
DNA: TGCAGCGCGGTACAGGGAGAGATCCCCTATGGCTACACCTTC
CDR3: CSAVQGEIPYGYTF

V: TRBV9
J: TRBJ2-1
size: few
D: TRBD2
DNA: TGTGCCAGCAGCGCAGAACTAGCGGCTAATGAGCAGTTCTTC
CDR3: CASSAELAANEQFF

V: TRBV6-5
J: TRBJ2-7
size: once
D: TRBD2
DNA: TGTGCCAGCATTTGGGGGACGGGAGGGGGCTACGAGCAGTACTTC
CDR3: CASIWGTGGGYEQYF

V: TRBV6-5
J: TRBJ1-1
size: once
D: TRBD1
DNA: TGTGCCAGCACCGATGGGGACAGGGAGAAAGCTTTCTTT
CDR3: CASTDGDREKAFF

V: TRBV19
J: TRBJ2-6
size: few
D: -
DNA: TGTGCCAGTAGTATTTTGGGTTTGTCGGGGGCTGGGGCCAACGTCCTGACTTTC
CDR3: CASSILGLSGAGANVLTF

V: TRBV7-2
J: TRBJ1-6
size: -
D: -
DNA: TGTGCCAGCAGCTCAGCGTTTATTGGGAGTTCACCCCTCCACTTT
CDR3: CASSSAFIGSSPLHF

V: TRBV7-9
J: TRBJ2-7
size: -
D: TRBD2
DNA: TGTGCCAGCAGCCAGGACGGCGGGAGGGACCCCTACGAGCAGTACTTC
CDR3: CASSQDGGRDPYEQYF

V: TRBV18
J: TRBJ1-1
size: -
D: -
DNA: TGTGCCAGCTCACCAGCAGGGGTGAACACTGAAGCTTTCTTT
CDR3: CASSPAGVNTEAFF

V: TRBV13
J: TRBJ2-1
size: -
D: -
DNA: TGTGCCAGCAGCCGCAGACGGGACACCACTGGGAATGAGCAGTTCTTC
CDR3: CASSRRRDTTGNEQFF

V: TRBV18
J: TRBJ2-6
size: -
D: -
DNA: TGTGCCAGCTCACCAGCGGTGAACTCTGGGGCCAACGTCCTGACTTTC
CDR3: CASSPAVNSGANVLTF

V: TRBV15
J: TRBJ2-7
size: -
D: -
DNA: TGTGCCACCAGCCCGGGAGATCGGCTCGAGCAGTACTTC
CDR3: CATSPGDRLEQYF

V: TRBV6-6
J: TRBJ2-3
size: -
D: TRBD2
DNA: TGTGCCAGCAGGAATAGCGGGGGAGACACAGATACGCAGTATTTT
CDR3: CASRNSGGDTDTQYF

V: TRBV7-9
J: TRBJ1-5
size: -
D: TRBD1
DNA: TGTGCCAGCAGCCCGACAGGGGAGTATCAGCCCCAGCATTTT
CDR3: CASSPTGEYQPQHF

V: TRBV19
J: TRBJ1-5
size: -
D: TRBD1
DNA: TGTGCCAGTAGTATGGGACAGGGGGCGAATCAGCCCCAGCATTTT
CDR3: CASSMGQGANQPQHF

V: TRBV2
J: TRBJ2-6
size: -
D: -
DNA: TGTGCCAGCAAACTCAGGGACCCCGGGGGAGGGGCCAACGTCCTGACTTTC
CDR3: CASKLRDPGGGANVLTF

V: TRBV5-1
J: TRBJ1-2
size: -
D: TRBD1
DNA: TGCGCCAGCAGCTTGTCACAGGGGGGAAACTATGGCTACACCTTC
CDR3: CASSLSQGGNYGYTF

V: TRBV2
J: TRBJ2-1
size: -
D: -
DNA: TGTGCCAGCAGTGAAGACCTAGTTAAATTCTCCTACAATGAGCAGTTCTTC
CDR3: CASSEDLVKFSYNEQFF

V: TRBV7-9
J: TRBJ1-4
size: -
D: -
DNA: TGTGCCAGCAGCTTAGTGACAGGCGACGGAGAACTGTTTTTT
CDR3: CASSLVTGDGELFF

V: TRBV6-1
J: TRBJ2-1
size: -
D: -
DNA: TGTGCCAGCAGCTCGTCAGGACTCCCCGGGAATGAGCAGTTCTTC
CDR3: CASSSSGLPGNEQFF

V: TRBV28
J: TRBJ1-5
size: -
D: TRBD1
DNA: TGTGCCAGCAGTTTGGGACAGGGGAACTGGCAGCCCCAGCATTTT
CDR3: CASSLGQGNWQPQHF

V: TRBV12-5
J: TRBJ1-6
size: -
D: -
DNA: TGTGCTAGTGGTTTGGTGGGGAGCTCACCCCTCCACTTT
CDR3: CASGLVGSSPLHF

V: TRBV2
J: TRBJ2-4
size: -
D: -
DNA: TGTGCCAGCAGTGAAGCGCCGGGGATGCAAGCCGGGGCCAAAAACATTCAGTACTTC
CDR3: CASSEAPGMQAGAKNIQYF

V: TRBV2
J: TRBJ1-4
size: -
D: TRBD1
DNA: TGTGCCAGCAGGGAACAGGGGGGCAATGAAAAACTGTTTTTT
CDR3: CASREQGGNEKLFF